This T cell receptor beta chain derives from a study of memory CD4+ T cells and cytomegalovirus serostatus (dated by TCRdb to between 2018 and 2020). Notes on the research overall: A total of 33 healthy Belgian adults, of whom 9 were CMV seropositive and approximately 24 were CMV seronegative, were included in the cohort. To replicate a published TCR-based CMV serostatus classifier, the study sequenced CD4+ memory TCRbeta repertoires from a Belgian cohort whose cytomegalovirus serostatus was known.

The Quick-DNA Microprep Kit was used to extract genomic DNA from the sorted cells. Amplification of TCRbeta DNA was done with the immunoSEQ hsTCRbeta kit, following the protocol from the manufacturer. TCRbeta libraries were sequenced on an Illumina MiSeq instrument. The study's own analysis went as follows. Following removal of out-of-frame sequences, 2.2 million or so distinct TCRbeta sequences were retained, with an average of around 67,000 per individual. Each individual was scored using the number of some 150 previously reported CMV-associated TCRbeta sequences that the individual carried and the total number of productive distinct TCRbeta sequences. A beta-binomial model was reimplemented in Python, and scikit-learn random forests with default parameters were trained on data from the US cohort. Classifier performance on the Belgian cohort was summarized as median AUC with percentile confidence intervals over 10,000 bootstrap iterations. The table was pulled from immuneACCESS by TCRdb, which kept in-frame rearrangements only. Such tables lose some clones; where checked, under half of the loss comes from unresolved V genes, and the rest has no known cause. For V, J and clone size, that table is used; D and trimming come from the DNA. The table for this sample lists approximately 51,000 clones; approximately 74% of them were counted only once. The top ten hold about 1.2% of the sample.

Single viable CD3+CD4+CD8-CD45RO+ cells were sorted as memory CD4+ T cells on a FACSAria II. CMV serostatus was determined using a Roche Elecsys assay that detects serum IgG against CMV pp150, pp28, p38 and p52. Once the samples were thawed, total CD4+ T cells were enriched through positive selection using CD4 magnetic microbeads. The samples came from a separate study whose specific focus was interrogating the CD4+ T cell memory repertoire. Peripheral blood mononuclear cells were isolated and cryopreserved following standard operating procedures; serum was stored at -80 °C. The staining used CD3-PerCP (BW264/56), CD4-APC (RPA-T4), CD45RO-PE (UCHT1) and CD8-Pacific Orange (3B5) antibodies, and Sytox blue was used to exclude non-viable cells. To note about this clone: The clone's antigen remains unknown. Per-base qualities were not stored, and no clone one base away is much larger.

V is cut by 2 bases and J by 4 bases, and the space between the germline ends is 15 bases. Looking up the germline V gene yields CDR1 SGHRS and CDR2 YFSETQ. CDR3 length: 15 amino acids, cysteine to phenylalanine. This entry keeps only the CDR3 DNA: 45 bases, framed from base 1. Study-wide conclusions, independent of this receptor: Only CD4+CD45RO+ memory cells were sequenced, unlike the original study, which covered naive and memory CD4+ and CD8+ populations. On the Belgian cohort, the classifier based on the original framework reached a median bootstrapped AUC of roughly 0.94, with a 95% CI of 0.76-1.00. Among the 160 or so previously reported CMV-associated TCRbeta sequences, some 69 showed up in the CD4+ memory repertoires, with each one found in between one and five individuals. The results were read as suggesting that the CMV-associated TCR signature is, for the most part, present in the CD4+ memory repertoire. For predicting CMV serostatus, the median bootstrapped AUC was approximately 0.95 using the original framework and around 0.91 using a US-trained random forest.

This receptor chain uses TRBV5-1 and TRBJ1-1; a tentative D call is TRBD1 (5 bases match). This sequence originates from an adult in good health and CMV-seropositive. Sequencing was carried out using memory CD4+ T cells from blood. CDR3 loop: CASSFVEGSGTEAFF. The DNA is TGCGCCAGCAGCTTCGTGGAGGGGTCGGGCACTGAAGCTTTCTTT.